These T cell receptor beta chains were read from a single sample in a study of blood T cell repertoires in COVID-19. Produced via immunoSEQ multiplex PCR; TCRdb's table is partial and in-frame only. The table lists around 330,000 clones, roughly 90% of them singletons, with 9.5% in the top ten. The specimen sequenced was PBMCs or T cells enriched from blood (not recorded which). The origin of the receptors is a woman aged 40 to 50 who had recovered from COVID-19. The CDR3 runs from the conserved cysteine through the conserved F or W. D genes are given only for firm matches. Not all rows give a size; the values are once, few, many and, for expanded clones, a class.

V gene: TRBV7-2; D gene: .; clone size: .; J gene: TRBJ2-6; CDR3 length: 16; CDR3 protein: CASSLVGVPGANVLTF; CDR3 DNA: TGTGCCAGCAGCTTAGTTGGAGTCCCTGGGGCCAACGTCCTGACTTTC
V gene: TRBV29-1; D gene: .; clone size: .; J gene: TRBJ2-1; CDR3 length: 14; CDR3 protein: CSALDSLSYNEQFF; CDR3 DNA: TGCAGCGCCTTGGACAGTTTAAGTTACAATGAGCAGTTCTTC
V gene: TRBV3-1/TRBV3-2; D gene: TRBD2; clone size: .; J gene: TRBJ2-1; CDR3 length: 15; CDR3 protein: CASSQVAGGPNEQFF; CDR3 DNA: TGTGCCAGCAGCCAAGTAGCGGGAGGGCCCAATGAGCAGTTCTTC
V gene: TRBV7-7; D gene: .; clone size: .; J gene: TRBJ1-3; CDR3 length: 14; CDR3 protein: CASSPDSSGNTIYF; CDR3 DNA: TGTGCTAGCAGCCCGGACAGTTCTGGAAACACCATATATTTT
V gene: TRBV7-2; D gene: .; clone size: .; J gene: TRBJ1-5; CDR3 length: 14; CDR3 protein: CASSFRGGNQPQHF; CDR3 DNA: TGTGCCAGCAGCTTTCGGGGTGGCAATCAGCCCCAGCATTTT
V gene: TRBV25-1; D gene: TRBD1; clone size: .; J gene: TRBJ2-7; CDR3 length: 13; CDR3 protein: CATLTRQGGEQYF; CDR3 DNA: TGTGCCACCCTAACTCGACAGGGCGGCGAGCAGTACTTC
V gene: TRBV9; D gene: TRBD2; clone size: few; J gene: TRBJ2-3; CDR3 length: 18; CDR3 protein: CASSVSGTSGGSLDTQYF; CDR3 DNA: TGTGCCAGCAGCGTGAGCGGGACTAGCGGGGGCTCCCTCGATACGCAGTATTTT
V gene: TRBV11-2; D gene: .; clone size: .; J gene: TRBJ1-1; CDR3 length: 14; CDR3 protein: CASSYSLMNTEAFF; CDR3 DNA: TGTGCCAGCAGCTACAGCCTCATGAACACTGAAGCTTTCTTT
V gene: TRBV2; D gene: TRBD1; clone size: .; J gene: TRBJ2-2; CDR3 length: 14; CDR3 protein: CASIRDRNTGELFF; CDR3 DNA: TGTGCCAGCATCCGGGACAGAAACACCGGGGAGCTGTTTTTT
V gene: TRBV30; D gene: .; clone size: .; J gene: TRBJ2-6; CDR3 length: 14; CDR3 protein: CAWRGASGANVLTF; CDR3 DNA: TGTGCCTGGAGAGGGGCCAGTGGGGCCAACGTCCTGACTTTC
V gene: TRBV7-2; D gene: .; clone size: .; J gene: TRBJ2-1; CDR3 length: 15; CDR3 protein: CASSTTSSSYNEQFF; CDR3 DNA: TGTGCCAGCAGCACGACTAGTTCCTCCTACAATGAGCAGTTCTTC
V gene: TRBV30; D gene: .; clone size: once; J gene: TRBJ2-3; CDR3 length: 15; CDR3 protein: CAWSVQGISTDTQYF; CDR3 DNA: TGTGCCTGGAGTGTTCAGGGGATCAGCACAGATACGCAGTATTTT
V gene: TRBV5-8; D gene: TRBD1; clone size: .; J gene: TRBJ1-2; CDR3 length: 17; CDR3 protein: CASSLALDRGKNYGYTF; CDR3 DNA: TGTGCCAGCAGCTTGGCCCTAGACAGGGGAAAGAACTATGGCTACACCTTC
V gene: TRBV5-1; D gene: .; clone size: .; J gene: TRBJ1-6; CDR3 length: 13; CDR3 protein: CASSLAGYSPLHF; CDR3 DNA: TGCGCCAGCAGCTTGGCCGGGTATTCACCCCTCCACTTT
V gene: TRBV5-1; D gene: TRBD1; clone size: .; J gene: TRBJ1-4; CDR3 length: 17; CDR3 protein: CASSQSRDRGQNEKLFF; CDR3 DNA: TGCGCCAGCAGCCAGTCCCGGGACAGGGGTCAAAATGAAAAACTGTTTTTT
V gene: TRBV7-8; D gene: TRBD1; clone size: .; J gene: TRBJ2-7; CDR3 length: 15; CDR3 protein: CASSFDWDRVYEQYF; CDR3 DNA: TGTGCCAGCAGCTTCGACTGGGACAGGGTATACGAGCAGTACTTC
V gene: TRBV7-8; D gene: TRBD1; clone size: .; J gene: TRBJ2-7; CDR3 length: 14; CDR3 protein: CASSFGQGPYEQYF; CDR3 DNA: TGTGCCAGCAGCTTTGGACAGGGACCCTACGAGCAGTACTTC
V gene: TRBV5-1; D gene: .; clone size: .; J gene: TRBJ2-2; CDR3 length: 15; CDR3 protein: CASLLGTTNTGELFF; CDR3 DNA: TGCGCCAGCCTACTCGGGACAACGAACACCGGGGAGCTGTTTTTT